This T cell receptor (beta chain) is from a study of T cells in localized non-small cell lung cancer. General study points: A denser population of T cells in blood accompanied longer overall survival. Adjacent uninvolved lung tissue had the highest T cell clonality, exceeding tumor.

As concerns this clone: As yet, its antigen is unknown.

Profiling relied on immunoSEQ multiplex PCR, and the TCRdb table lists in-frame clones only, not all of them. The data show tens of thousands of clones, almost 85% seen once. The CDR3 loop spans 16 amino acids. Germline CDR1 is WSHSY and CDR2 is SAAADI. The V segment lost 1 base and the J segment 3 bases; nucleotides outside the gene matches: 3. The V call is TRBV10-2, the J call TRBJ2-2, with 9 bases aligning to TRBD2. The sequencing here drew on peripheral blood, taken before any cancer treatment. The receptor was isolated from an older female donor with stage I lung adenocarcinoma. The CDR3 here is CASSEWQRGDTGELFF. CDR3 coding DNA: TGCGCCAGCAGTGAGTGGCAGCGGGGGGACACCGGGGAGCTGTTTTTT.